The 32 T cell receptor beta chains presented below share a single source sample, sequenced in a study of blood T cells in healthy people across ages. Primed by a sample-barcoded 5' primer and a J-beta primer mix, a second PCR proceeded for 7 to 11 cycles. TCRdb called the 5' RACE reads again in MiXCR, with one record for every CDR3 protein. The repertoire includes 1,500,000 or so distinct CDR3 sequences, 45% to 70% of them detected once, and over 5% sits in the top ten. The sequencing input was blood. The receptors come from a man younger than 30 in good health.

In DNA, the CDR3 is TGCAGCGTTTCCAAGGTCGACTACAATGAGCAGTTCTTC. Residues: CSVSKVDYNEQFF. This chain joins TRBV29-1 and TRBJ2-1; D remains unclear. The CDR3 loop spans 13 amino acids. The V end was cut by 5 bases, the J end by 3 bases, with 11 bases between. Germline loops: CDR1 SQVTM, CDR2 ANQGSEA.

This clonotype was seen a few times. The chain combines TRBV27 with TRBJ2-1; D possibly matches TRBD1 or TRBD2 (6 bases each). Germline assignment: CDR1 MNHEY and CDR2 SMNVEV (reference sequence). The V and J ends lost 1 base and 6 bases respectively, with 13 bases between them. This CDR3 region has 15 residues. Written as DNA, the CDR3 is TGTGCCAGCAGTTTATACGGGGGCTGGGGCAATGAGCAGTTCTTC. Its protein is CASSLYGGWGNEQFF.

The V gene is TRBV27, the J gene TRBJ1-2, with D perhaps matching TRBD1 (5 bases). The CDR3 contains 11 residues. CDR1 is MNHEY, CDR2 SMNVEV, per germline (reference sequence). V lost 10 bases and J lost 3, with 9 bases in between. The CDR3 region is CATRDYYGYTF. The DNA for the CDR3 is TGTGCCACCAGGGATTACTATGGCTACACCTTC.

The chain has TRBV4-3 and TRBJ1-4; D is undetermined. CDR1 is LGHNA and CDR2 is YSLEER in the germline V gene. The ends were cut back, 1 base at V and 0 bases at J, with 12 bases in the middle. This CDR3 contains 17 residues. CDR3 loop: CASSQGPLHSTNEKLFF. CDR3 bases: TGCGCCAGCAGCCAAGGCCCTCTTCATTCAACTAATGAAAAACTGTTTTTT.

This clonotype came up a few times. The genes are TRBV12-3 or TRBV12-4 and TRBJ2-7, with TRBD1 matching 10 bases. There are 14 residues in the CDR3. Losses at the gene ends were 7 bases for V and 5 bases for J; bases not matched to a gene: 8. The CDR3 here is CASNPTGTGDEQYF. The CDR3 DNA sequence: TGTGCCAGCAACCCGACAGGGACAGGGGACGAGCAGTACTTC.

The chain combines TRBV11-2 with TRBJ2-3; D call uncertain. Trimming pared 4 bases from V and 4 bases from J, leaving 15 bases between. The CDR3 has 15 amino acids. Germline loops: CDR1 SGHAT, CDR2 FQNNGV. In DNA, the CDR3 is TGTGCCAGCAGCTCCCTTATTCTTTCCCCAGATACGCAGTATTTT. Its protein is CASSSLILSPDTQYF.

The J gene is TRBJ1-4, the V gene TRBV20-1; D is ambiguous. From germline, CDR1 is DFQATT and CDR2 SNEGSKA (reference sequence). V lost 0 bases, J lost 3 bases, and 8 bases lay in between. The CDR3 covers 14 residues. The CDR3 reads CSARDSPPNEKLFF. CDR3 DNA sequence: TGCAGTGCTAGAGATAGCCCTCCTAATGAAAAACTGTTTTTT.

The CDR3 is CASSREAGIAKNIQYF. The DNA for the CDR3 is TGTGCCAGCAGCCGCGAAGCGGGCATAGCCAAAAACATTCAGTACTTC. The chain joins TRBV7-2 to TRBJ2-4; a possible D gene is TRBD2 (6 bases). V lost 5 bases, J lost 0 bases, and 14 bases lay in between. The CDR3 runs 16 residues. Germline V gives CDR1 SGHTA, CDR2 FQGNSA.

The chain has TRBV29-1 and TRBJ2-7; D gene ambiguous. The CDR3 consists of 14 residues. The ends were cut back, 6 bases at V and 5 bases at J, with 20 bases in the middle. The germline CDR1 and CDR2 sequences are SQVTM and ANQGSEA. The CDR3 DNA reads TGCAGCGTCGCCGGACGGTCGTCCCCCCACGAGCAGTACTTC. It encodes CSVAGRSSPHEQYF.

The chain has TRBV19 and TRBJ2-1; 7 bases line up with TRBD2. Trimming took 0 bases from V and 4 from J; bases not matched to a gene: 6. The CDR3 totals 16 residues. CDR1 and CDR2 from the germline V gene are LNHDA and SQIVND (reference sequence). This chain's CDR3 is CASSIDLTGGYNEQFF. The CDR3 DNA reads TGTGCCAGTAGTATAGATCTGACGGGGGGTTACAATGAGCAGTTCTTC.

The genes are TRBV4-3 and TRBJ2-3; possible D gene TRBD1, 5 bases. Germline V lookup: CDR1 LGHNA, CDR2 YSLEER. V lost 3 bases and J lost 6, with 10 bases in between. The CDR3 runs to 13 residues. The chain's CDR3 is CASSQDMLDTQYF. CDR3 sequence (DNA): TGCGCCAGCAGCCAGGACATGTTGGATACGCAGTATTTT.

This clonotype showed up many times. Sequence at one end of the junction differs from germline and may be a read error. The chain uses TRBV5-1 and TRBJ2-7, with D possibly matching TRBD2 (5 bases). CDR1 and CDR2 from the germline V gene are SGHRS and YFSETQ. The CDR3 consists of 12 residues. In DNA form, the CDR3 reads TGTGCCAGCAGCTTAGAGGGATCCGAGCAGTACTTC. The encoded protein is CASSLEGSEQYF.

The CDR3 DNA sequence: TGTGCCAGCAGCTTACAGGTACCACCCTACGAGCAGTACTTC. Translating gives CASSLQVPPYEQYF. The chain carries TRBV5-4 and TRBJ2-4; D is perhaps TRBD1 (5 bases). The J call is doubtful: the DNA matches TRBJ2-7 better. Germline V gene sequence: CDR1 SGHNT, CDR2 YYREEE (reference sequence). The CDR3 consists of 14 residues.

The chain uses TRBV7-9 and TRBJ1-2, with TRBD1 matching 8 bases. Trimming at V came to 4 bases and at J to 5 bases, leaving 12 bases not matched to a gene. The germline V gene has CDR1 SEHNR and CDR2 FQNEAQ (reference sequence). CDR3 length: 16 residues. CDR3 sequence: CASSSGEGQAIYGYTF. The CDR3 nucleotides read TGTGCCAGCAGCTCTGGTGAGGGACAGGCAATTTATGGCTACACCTTC.

This clonotype turned up a few times. The V and J genes are TRBV20-1 and TRBJ2-1; 7 positions match TRBD2. V lost 2 bases to trimming and J lost 0 bases; unmatched junction nucleotides: 10. Looked up from germline, CDR1 is DFQATT and CDR2 is SNEGSKA (reference sequence). The CDR3 spans 17 residues. CDR3 DNA: TGCAGTGCTAGACCTCGCACTAGCGCCAGCTCCTACAATGAGCAGTTCTTC. Encoded protein: CSARPRTSASSYNEQFF.

The rearrangement uses TRBV25-1 and TRBJ1-2, with a tentative D call TRBD1 (5 bases). There are 12 residues in the CDR3. V was cut by 10 bases and J by 8 bases, with 17 bases left in between. Germline loops: CDR1 MGHDK, CDR2 SYGVNS. The CDR3 loop reads CAISDRRDGYTF. In DNA, the CDR3 is TGTGCCATCTCCGACCGTCGGGACGGCTACACCTTC.

The chain joins TRBV10-3 to TRBJ2-1; D unresolved. The CDR3 runs 14 residues. Germline V gene lookup returns CDR1 ENHRY and CDR2 SYGVKD. The V end was cut by 9 bases, the J end by 0 bases, with 12 bases between. The CDR3 reads CAIRTVSSYNEQFF. CDR3 in DNA: TGTGCCATACGGACCGTGAGCTCCTACAATGAGCAGTTCTTC.

This chain links TRBV27 with TRBJ2-7, with 9 positions matching TRBD1. J lost 2 bases, V lost 4 bases, and 6 bases had no gene match. This CDR3 has 15 amino acids. In germline, CDR1 is MNHEY, CDR2 SMNVEV (reference sequence). CDR3 loop: CASSSGTGSTYEQYF. The DNA of the CDR3 is TGTGCCAGCAGTTCGGGGACAGGGAGCACCTACGAGCAGTACTTC.

The chain links TRBV5-1 to TRBJ2-1, with TRBD2 matching over 7 bases. J lost 1 base, V lost 0 bases, and 4 bases had no gene match. This CDR3 region has 16 residues. Germline V CDR1 and CDR2: SGHRS, YFSETQ. CDR3 region: CASSLERELSYNEQFF. The CDR3 DNA is TGCGCCAGCAGCTTGGAGCGGGAACTATCCTACAATGAGCAGTTCTTC.

The chain combines TRBV6-2 or TRBV6-3 with TRBJ1-4; no reliable D call. Germline lookup yields CDR1 MNHEY and CDR2 SVGEGT. The CDR3 is made up of 12 amino acids. Trimming pared 2 bases from V and 8 bases from J, leaving 6 bases between. The DNA of the CDR3 is TGTGCCAGCAGTTACGGGATCGAAAAACTGTTTTTT. Its protein product is CASSYGIEKLFF.

This clonotype turned up a few times. This rearrangement joins TRBV20-1 to TRBJ2-3; D is ambiguous. The V end was cut by 0 bases, the J end by 2 bases, with 15 bases between. The CDR3 consists of 16 residues. The germline V gene encodes CDR1 DFQATT and CDR2 SNEGSKA (reference sequence). The CDR3 coding sequence is TGCAGTGCTAGAGATCTTTTGGGGTACGACACAGATACGCAGTATTTT. Amino acid sequence: CSARDLLGYDTDTQYF.

This chain links TRBV7-9 with TRBJ2-3, with D perhaps matching TRBD2 (5 bases). V shed 6 bases and J shed 2 bases, with 12 bases lying between them. Germline V gene sequence: CDR1 SEHNR, CDR2 FQNEAQ (reference sequence). CDR3 length equals 14 residues. The CDR3 spells CASRIQGLTDTQYF. CDR3 DNA: TGTGCCAGCAGGATACAAGGACTCACAGATACGCAGTATTTT.

This chain links TRBV20-1 with TRBJ2-4; possible D gene TRBD1, 5 bases. The J call may be wrong; the DNA end is better matched by TRBJ2-7. The CDR3 spans 14 residues. Per germline, CDR1 DFQATT and CDR2 SNEGSKA (reference sequence). The CDR3 region has the DNA TGCAGTGCTAGAGATCGGGTCAGGGTCTACGAGCAGTACTTC. Its protein product is CSARDRVRVYEQYF.

CDR3 coding DNA: TGCAGTGCTAGAAACGGACAGGTCGAGCAGTACTTC. Its protein product is CSARNGQVEQYF. The chain recombines TRBV20-1 with TRBJ2-7; 7 nucleotides line up with TRBD1. This CDR3 has 12 amino acids. Germline V gene data show CDR1 as DFQATT and CDR2 as SNEGSKA (reference sequence). Trimming at V came to 2 bases and at J to 6 bases, leaving 4 bases not matched to a gene.

The CDR3 sequence is CSARDTEGTGELFF. In DNA form, the CDR3 reads TGCAGTGCTAGAGACACGGAGGGGACCGGGGAGCTGTTTTTT. This rearrangement joins TRBV20-1 to TRBJ2-2; tentative D call: TRBD2 (6 bases). The V gene's germline CDR1 is DFQATT and CDR2 SNEGSKA (reference sequence). This CDR3 is built from 14 residues. The V end lost 0 bases, the J end lost 5 bases, and 10 bases lay between the germline ends.

The rearrangement joins TRBV6-5 to TRBJ2-1; no firm D call. In germline, CDR1 is MNHEY, CDR2 SVGAGI. The CDR3 runs to 16 residues. The V gene lost 1 base and the J gene lost 0 bases, with 10 bases spanning the gap. This chain's CDR3 is CASSYFLLGSYNEQFF. CDR3 bases: TGTGCCAGCAGTTACTTTCTCTTGGGCTCCTACAATGAGCAGTTCTTC.

This clonotype has only a few counts. CDR3 sequence: CATRQVAGEQFF. The CDR3 nucleotides read TGTGCCACCAGACAGGTGGCGGGTGAGCAGTTCTTC. This rearrangement joins TRBV2 to TRBJ2-1; a weak D match, TRBD1 (6 bases). The germline CDR1 and CDR2 sequences are SNHLY and FYNNEI. The CDR3 length is 12 residues. The V end was cut by 10 bases, the J end by 9 bases, with 16 bases between.

V and J are TRBV7-9 and TRBJ2-3; perhaps D is TRBD1 or TRBD2 (6 bases each). Between the trimmed V and J ends, which lost 5 bases and 6 bases, there was a span of 18 bases. The germline gives CDR1 SEHNR, CDR2 FQNEAQ (reference sequence). The CDR3 contains 15 residues. For the CDR3, the DNA is TGTGCCAGCAGCAACCCCGGGGGCACTAGTGATACGCAGTATTTT. This sequence encodes CASSNPGGTSDTQYF.

The rearrangement joins TRBV11-2 to TRBJ2-1; the match to TRBD2 covers 11 bases. The CDR3 contains 17 residues. The germline V gene encodes CDR1 SGHAT and CDR2 FQNNGV. V gave up 5 bases and J gave up 0 bases; unmatched junction bases: 6. Here the CDR3 DNA reads TGTGCCAGCAGCCCTAGCGGGGGGCAGAGCTCCTACAATGAGCAGTTCTTC. This codes for CASSPSGGQSSYNEQFF.

This clonotype came up a few times. The V and J genes are TRBV2 and TRBJ2-5; unclear D gene. The CDR3 totals 14 residues. Germline CDR1 and CDR2: SNHLY and FYNNEI. Trimming took off 7 bases at V and 11 bases at J, with 23 bases between the two ends. Here the CDR3 DNA reads TGTGCCAGCACCGCCGGGTCTCTTCGAGGAGAGCAGTACTTC. This gives the protein CASTAGSLRGEQYF.

This chain uses TRBV24-1 with TRBJ1-2; D not resolved. CDR1 and CDR2 (germline): KGHDR, SFDVKD. V was clipped by 0 bases and J by 2 bases, with 3 bases between them. The CDR3 is made up of 13 amino acids. The CDR3 region is CATSDLPNYGYTF. CDR3 bases: TGTGCCACCAGTGATTTGCCCAACTATGGCTACACCTTC.

Only a few counts were recorded for this clonotype. CDR3 sequence reads: CASSPLRSSDGYEQYF. The CDR3 DNA sequence: TGTGCCAGCAGCCCACTTAGGTCCTCGGACGGCTACGAGCAGTACTTC. The rearrangement joins TRBV3-1 to TRBJ2-7; D is unclear. V shed 4 bases and J shed 3 bases, with 19 bases lying between them. Germline CDR1 is LGHDT and CDR2 is YNNKEL (reference sequence). The CDR3 runs 16 residues.